This T cell receptor (beta chain) is from a study of shared clonotypes between healthy human individuals. Study as a whole: The study drew on two women and a few men aged 18 to 49 as donors.

TCRdb's copy holds only in-frame clones and misses some; the assay was immunoSEQ multiplex PCR. Among about 2.1 million clones listed, roughly 95% were seen once. CDR1 is MNHEY and CDR2 is SVGAGI in the germline V gene. V was cut by 2 bases and J by 0 bases, with 7 bases left in between. This CDR3 region has 14 residues. Selected positively for CCR7 and CD45RO-negative, naive CD8 cells excluded terminally differentiated effector memory CD45RA+ cells. Findings and caveats of the study: Researchers found naive subsets generally carried larger estimated richness than memory subsets. The naive CD4 repertoires of a few donors were compared, and roughly 5.1% of clonotypes were shared. In contrast to clonotypes shared by all four donors, non-shared clonotypes had lower generation probabilities.

On this clone itself: No antigen is known for it.

Specimen: naive CD8+ T cells from PBMCs. The V call is TRBV6-5, the J call TRBJ1-1; no clear D gene. The sequence was collected from a young man in good health. Some clones in this sample may be carry-over from other donors' samples. The CDR3 DNA sequence: TGTGCCAGCAGTTACAACGGAATGAACACTGAAGCTTTCTTT. Translating gives CASSYNGMNTEAFF.